This T cell receptor (beta chain) appears in the sequencing data of a study of blood T cell repertoires in COVID-19 (dated by TCRdb to the early 2020s). At the level of the whole study: Samples covering the acute and convalescent phases of COVID-19 were provided by collaborators in the United States, Italy and Spain. The material from the prospective study consisted of cDNA or gDNA derived from T cells, B-cell-depleted T cells, or PBMCs. Deeply sampled blood TCRbeta repertoires from subjects exposed to, actively infected with, or recovered from COVID-19 were included in the dataset. The repertoires were released in a freely available public database meant as a resource for research on the immune response to SARS-CoV-2. The samples were drawn from the first 160 participants of the ongoing ImmuneRACE study and from some 1,300 subjects provided by 6 global collaborators. Sample metadata almost always included a de-identified subject ID, COVID-19 status, age in years and sex. Where available, HLA class I and class II types were obtained from metadata supplied by the sample provider rather than from assay-based typing.

Participants in the prospective study were aged roughly 18 to 100 years, lived in about two dozen United States geographic areas, and enrolled through a virtual design. In the prospective study, participants were assigned to cohorts based on the clinical history participants reported in a screening survey and a study questionnaire. Recovered participants in ImmuneRACE Cohort 3 were defined by two consecutive negative NP/OP PCR tests, clearance by a healthcare professional, or resolution of symptoms. In the prospective study, whole blood, serum and a nasopharyngeal or oropharyngeal swab were collected from each participant by mobile phlebotomists. Additional blood draws and questionnaires over an approximately 2-month period could optionally be provided by prospective study participants. Prospective study blood samples were shipped either frozen or at room temperature before DNA extraction. Study-wide findings and limitations: How much clinical and demographic metadata was included differed by source and by participant, and the metadata was provided uncurated.

Details on this clone: The clone's antigen remains unknown. Base quality data are lacking; no much larger clone is found one base away.

Reading the germline V gene gives CDR1 KGHDR and CDR2 SFDVKD. The CDR3 runs 13 amino acids, cysteine and phenylalanine included. Solely the CDR3 DNA is kept, with 39 bases framed from the first base. Relative to germline, V is 5 bases shorter and J is 7 bases shorter, with 11 bases between their ends. The immunoSEQ Assay, a bias-controlled multiplex PCR, was used to amplify TCRbeta CDR3 regions from genomic DNA. The paper's data handling went like this. The number of nucleated cells in each sample was estimated from the amplification of reference gene primers within the assay. To quantify the absolute abundance of each unique TCRbeta CDR3 rearrangement, sequence reads were collapsed and filtered. For each sample, productive Simpson clonality was calculated by taking the square root of Simpson's diversity index across productive rearrangements. TCRdb carries this immuneACCESS record with in-frame sequences only. Its versions omit some clonotypes, under half of them owing to an unresolved V gene in the studies checked, with the rest unexplained. The V and J calls and clone size come from that table; D and trimming were worked out from the DNA. Recorded for this sample are over 200,000 clones; 87% of them occurred a single time. The ten biggest clones cover 10% to 12% of the sample.

This sequence originates from a man under 40 who had recovered from COVID-19. Recombination connected TRBV24-1 to TRBJ2-1, with an unclear D gene assignment. The sequenced sample consisted of PBMCs or T cells enriched from blood (not recorded which). Here is the DNA: TGTGCCACCAGTGGGGCCCTTCATAATGAGCAGTTCTTC. It specifies CATSGALHNEQFF.